These 23 T cell receptor beta chains were all obtained from the same sample, sequenced in a study of monozygotic twins with inflammatory bowel disease. TCRdb re-called the 5' RACE reads; one entry per CDR3 protein, DNA not given. The record lists fewer than 200,000 distinct CDR3 sequences, of which the ten most abundant hold under 3.5%. The material sequenced was blood. These receptors originate from a human donor with ulcerative colitis or Crohn's disease, or a healthy co-twin of an affected twin (not recorded which).

The V and J genes are TRBV28 and TRBJ1-2. CDR1 is MDHEN and CDR2 is SYDVKM in the germline V gene. This CDR3 is built from 14 residues. The CDR3 protein is CASSLGGANYGYTF.

The chain carries TRBV4-2 and TRBJ2-1. CDR1 and CDR2 (germline): LGHNA, YNFKEQ. CDR3 length: 15 amino acids. The CDR3 region is CASSQGSGLYNEQFF.

The chain carries TRBV5-1 and TRBJ2-5; the D call from TCRdb, TRBD2, cannot be confirmed without DNA. The CDR3 is 15 amino acids. CDR1 SGHRS and CDR2 YFSETQ come from the germline V gene. CDR3 region: CASSLAPSKQETQYF.

V and J are TRBV27 and TRBJ2-4; TCRdb returns TRBD1, unconfirmable since there is no DNA. The CDR3 loop spans 16 amino acids. Germline V CDR1 and CDR2: MNHEY, SMNVEV (reference sequence). CDR3 in amino acids: CASSLRPGVVKNIQYF.

The chain recombines TRBV6-5 with TRBJ1-1; TCRdb picks TRBD1, but there is no DNA to check that call. Germline-derived CDR1 and CDR2 are MNHEY and SVGAGI. This CDR3 has 12 amino acids. CDR3 sequence: CASAAPRLGAFF.

The chain couples TRBV7-3 to TRBJ1-6; without DNA, the TCRdb call of TRBD1 cannot be checked. The CDR3 extends over 15 amino acids. Germline assignment: CDR1 SGHTA and CDR2 FQGTGA. The CDR3 sequence is CASSIVSGMNSPLHF.

This sequence joins TRBV5-1 and TRBJ2-3. Germline values: CDR1 SGHRS, CDR2 YFSETQ. The CDR3 is 14 residues long. The CDR3 loop reads CASSLGWNTDTQYF.

The V and J genes are TRBV25-1 and TRBJ2-1; the TRBD2 assignment by TCRdb is unverifiable without DNA. The V gene's germline CDR1 is MGHDK and CDR2 SYGVNS. The CDR3 loop spans 18 amino acids. The CDR3 sequence is CASSELLAGGGDYNEQFF.

The V and J genes are TRBV5-1 and TRBJ2-7; TCRdb's D gene call, TRBD2, goes unchecked for lack of DNA. The CDR3 length is 14 residues. The germline V gene encodes CDR1 SGHRS and CDR2 YFSETQ. CDR3 residues: CASSSLGGGNEQYF.

The J gene is TRBJ2-7, the V gene TRBV7-9; the TCRdb D gene call, TRBD2, has no DNA to confirm it. From germline, CDR1 is SEHNR and CDR2 FQNEAQ (reference sequence). CDR3 length equals 16 residues. The CDR3 loop is CASSSPTSGDSYEQYF.

The chain has TRBV12-3 or TRBV12-4 and TRBJ1-5; as DNA is missing, the TRBD1 call by TCRdb cannot be tested. The CDR3 is 20 amino acids. Here the CDR3 reads CASSPRGQGSGILSNQPQHF.

The chain's CDR3 is CASSSGTGGTGELFF. V gene TRBV6-5 combines with J gene TRBJ2-2; without DNA, the TCRdb call of TRBD1 cannot be checked. In germline, CDR1 is MNHEY, CDR2 SVGAGI. This CDR3 comprises 15 residues.

The rearrangement joins TRBV6-5 to TRBJ2-3; TCRdb picks TRBD2, but there is no DNA to check that call. CDR1 MNHEY and CDR2 SVGAGI come from the germline V gene. The CDR3 spans 16 residues. The CDR3 reads CASSYSLAGSTDTQYF.

This chain connects TRBV6-4 to TRBJ2-5; TCRdb designates TRBD2, a call that cannot be tested without DNA. Germline V gene sequence: CDR1 MRHNA, CDR2 SNTAGT. This CDR3 contains 20 residues. CDR3 loop: CASTPLEGSGRASVKETQYF.

The genes are TRBV5-1 and TRBJ2-1; checking the TCRdb D call of TRBD1 is not possible without DNA. Germline V gene data show CDR1 as SGHRS and CDR2 as YFSETQ. There are 15 residues in the CDR3. The CDR3 sequence: CASAPITRPHNEQFF.

The CDR3 sequence is CAISQDYEQYF. This rearrangement joins TRBV10-3 to TRBJ2-7. CDR3 length equals 11 residues. From germline, CDR1 is ENHRY and CDR2 SYGVKD.

The CDR3 sequence: CASSPTGSGSPHEQYF. The chain couples TRBV18 to TRBJ2-7; absent DNA, TCRdb's TRBD2 call cannot be checked. Germline V gene data show CDR1 as KGHSH and CDR2 as LQKENI. This CDR3 is built from 16 residues.

V usage is TRBV9 and J usage is TRBJ2-2; TCRdb calls TRBD1, which cannot be checked without DNA. This CDR3 is 14 amino acids long. Per germline, CDR1 SGDLS and CDR2 YYNGEE. The CDR3 spells CASSVATGAGELFF. Full variable domain (rest looked up from reference TRBV9 and TRBJ2-2): DSGVTQTPKHLITATGQRVTLRCSPRSGDLSVYWYQQSLDQGLQFLIQYYNGEERAKGNILERFSAQQFPDLHSELNLSSLELGDSALYFCASSVATGAGELFFGEGSRLTVL.

This chain links TRBV20-1 with TRBJ2-2. This CDR3 comprises 13 residues. In germline, CDR1 is DFQATT, CDR2 SNEGSKA (reference sequence). The CDR3 protein is CSASPKNTGELFF.

This chain's CDR3 is CASSLGRADEQFF. The chain uses TRBV7-3 and TRBJ2-1; the TRBD2 assignment by TCRdb is unverifiable without DNA. The germline gives CDR1 SGHTA, CDR2 FQGTGA. The CDR3 totals 13 residues.

This rearrangement joins TRBV3-1 to TRBJ2-7; TCRdb's D gene call, TRBD2, goes unchecked for lack of DNA. The CDR3 is 14 amino acids. Germline V gene lookup returns CDR1 LGHDT and CDR2 YNNKEL (reference sequence). This chain's CDR3 is CASSQPGLAGEQYF.

This sequence joins TRBV18 and TRBJ1-1; the D call from TCRdb, TRBD1, cannot be confirmed without DNA. The CDR3 loop spans 15 amino acids. Germline V gene lookup returns CDR1 KGHSH and CDR2 LQKENI. The chain's CDR3 is CASSPTTGLNTEAFF.

The rearrangement links TRBV20-1 to TRBJ2-1; TCRdb designates TRBD2, a call that cannot be tested without DNA. The CDR3 spans 17 residues. In germline, CDR1 is DFQATT, CDR2 SNEGSKA (reference sequence). The CDR3 sequence: CSAEGTSGPLAYNEQFF.